The rows below give T cell receptor beta chains drawn from one sample of a study of cytomegalovirus exposure and HLA in healthy donors. Repertoires were generated with immunoSEQ multiplex PCR, while TCRdb's copy carries only in-frame clones and drops some. There are around 160,000 clones in the sample; 88% occur only once, and around 3% lies in the top ten. The sequenced material came from PBMCs. The receptors derive from a young man in good health and CMV-seronegative. Each CDR3 is given with its conserved first and last residue. Fields, in order: J gene, D gene, V gene, CDR3 DNA, CDR3 protein. A D gene is named only where the DNA matches it firmly.

TRBJ1-1,-,TRBV30,TGTGCCTGGAATTTAAACACTGAAGCTTTCTTT,CAWNLNTEAFF
TRBJ1-5,TRBD1,TRBV18,TGTGCCAGCTCACCAGACAGGGGGCCCTATCAGCCCCAGCATTTT,CASSPDRGPYQPQHF
TRBJ1-1,TRBD1,TRBV19,TGTGCCAGTAGTATAGGGACAGGGGGCACTGAAGCTTTCTTT,CASSIGTGGTEAFF
TRBJ2-2,TRBD1,TRBV28,TGTGCCAGCAGTTTTCATCAGGGGGCGGGCACCGGGGAGCTGTTTTTT,CASSFHQGAGTGELFF
TRBJ2-3,TRBD2,TRBV28,TGTGCCAGCAGTTTATCGGCGGCGGGGGGTTCGGCGCAGTATTTT,CASSLSAAGGSAQYF
TRBJ1-6,TRBD1,TRBV6-5,TGTGCCAGCAGGCTTTGGGACAGACACGATTCACCCCTCCACTTT,CASRLWDRHDSPLHF
TRBJ1-6,-,TRBV5-1,TGCGCCAGCAGCTTGCAACTGAACAATTCACCCCTCCACTTT,CASSLQLNNSPLHF
TRBJ2-5,TRBD2,TRBV30,TGTGCCTGGAGTGTACTACGAGGGAGGGGTAGGGAAGAGACCCAGTACTTC,CAWSVLRGRGREETQYF
TRBJ1-2,TRBD1,TRBV10-1,TGCGCCAGCGGGGACAGGGACTATGGCTACACCTTC,CASGDRDYGYTF
TRBJ1-5,-,TRBV19,TGTGCCAGTAGTATAGAGGCGGCTGGAAATAATCAGCCCCAGCATTTT,CASSIEAAGNNQPQHF
TRBJ2-5,TRBD2,TRBV19,TGTGCCAGTAGTATCAGCGGGAGGGGCGGAGAGACCCAGTACTTC,CASSISGRGGETQYF
TRBJ1-6,TRBD1,TRBV5-1,TGCGCCAGCAGCTTGGCAGGGGGACGTTATAATTCACCCCTCCACTTT,CASSLAGGRYNSPLHF
TRBJ2-1,TRBD2,TRBV5-1,TGCGCCAGCAGCGGGGGGACTAGCGGAAACTACAATGAGCAGTTCTTC,CASSGGTSGNYNEQFF
TRBJ1-2,-,TRBV27,TGTGCCAGCAGTTTTAGATCTAACTATGGCTACACCTTC,CASSFRSNYGYTF
TRBJ2-2,TRBD2,TRBV4-1,TGCGCCAGCAGCCAAGATCCTAGCGGATACACCGGGGAGCTGTTTTTT,CASSQDPSGYTGELFF
TRBJ2-7,TRBD2,TRBV7-8,TGTGCCAGCAGCGCAGATCTAGCGGGAGGCTACGAGCAGTACTTC,CASSADLAGGYEQYF
TRBJ2-2,-,TRBV6-5,TGTGCCAGCAGTTACTCGACCACAGGGTCCGGGGAGCTGTTTTTT,CASSYSTTGSGELFF